Listed below are T cell receptor beta chains from one sample, sequenced in a study of spatial heterogeneity in lung cancer. TCRdb redid the calling of the 5' RACE reads with MiXCR, one entry per CDR3 protein. The sample contains about 10,000 distinct CDR3 sequences, roughly 23% of which appear only once. The specimen was PBMCs, collected at follow-up. Receptors originate from a female donor with early-stage non-small cell lung cancer. Each CDR3 is given with its conserved first and last residue. The D gene is left open where the match is weak. A clone size is listed for some rows: how often the clone was seen (once, few, many), or a class if it is expanded.

v_gene	j_gene	d_gene	abundance	CDR3nt	CDR3aa
TRBV19	TRBJ2-1	.	.	TGTACCAGTAGCCTTGGGACTCCAGAGCAGTTCTTC	CTSSLGTPEQFF
TRBV10-1	TRBJ1-2	.	medium-sized	TGCGCCAGCAGTTCCCGGACCGATGGCGGGGATGGCTACACCTTC	CASSSRTDGGDGYTF
TRBV20-1	TRBJ2-7	TRBD2	.	TGCAGTGCTAGAGATCCCATCCTGACTAGCGGGGACTCCTACGAGCAGTACTTC	CSARDPILTSGDSYEQYF
TRBV3-1	TRBJ2-5	TRBD2	.	TGTGCCAGCAGCCATGACGGCGGGGCTAGCGGAGGAGAGACCCTGTACTTC	CASSHDGGASGGETLYF
TRBV7-7	TRBJ1-1	.	few	TGTGCCAGCAGCTCGGACTCTAACACTGAAGCTTTCTTT	CASSSDSNTEAFF
TRBV7-9	TRBJ2-7	.	few	TGTGCCAGCACCCCAGGGAGTTCCTACGAGCAGTACTTC	CASTPGSSYEQYF
TRBV18	TRBJ2-5	TRBD1	few	TGTGCCAGCTCACCACCGGGACAGCCGGAGACCCAGTACTTC	CASSPPGQPETQYF
TRBV6-2/TRBV6-3	TRBJ1-3	.	medium-sized	TGTGCCAGCATGAGGGAATGGATCTCTGGAAACACCATATATTTT	CASMREWISGNTIYF
TRBV28	TRBJ2-1	TRBD2	medium-sized	TGTGCCTCAAAAAGAGTATCTAGCGGTAGCTCCTACAATGAGCAGTTCTTC	CASKRVSSGSSYNEQFF
TRBV28	TRBJ1-2	.	once	TGTGCCAGCAGCGAGTCGACAGCAAACTATGGCTACACCTTC	CASSESTANYGYTF
TRBV7-9	TRBJ1-2	.	medium-sized	TGTGCCAGCAGCACCTGGGACGTAACCTATGGCTACACCTTC	CASSTWDVTYGYTF
TRBV5-1	TRBJ2-3	.	.	TGCGCCAGCAGCTTGGAGGGGGATACGCAGTATTTT	CASSLEGDTQYF
TRBV29-1	TRBJ2-1	.	.	TGCAGCGTCCATCCGGCAGTAGGGAATGAGCAGTTCTTC	CSVHPAVGNEQFF
TRBV20-1	TRBJ2-5	TRBD2	.	TGCAGTGGGGCGGGAGCTGAAGAGACCCAGTACTTC	CSGAGAEETQYF
TRBV10-3	TRBJ1-1	.	medium-sized	TGTGCCATCAGGGAGAACACTGAAGCTTTCTTT	CAIRENTEAFF
TRBV4-1	TRBJ1-2	TRBD1	.	TGCGCCAGCAGCCAAGATCAGACAGGGATCCCATATGGCTACACCTTC	CASSQDQTGIPYGYTF
TRBV30	TRBJ2-1	TRBD2	medium-sized	TGTGCCTGGAGTTCTAGCGGGACCCACAATGAGCAGTTCTTC	CAWSSSGTHNEQFF
TRBV7-9	TRBJ2-7	.	few	TGTGCCAGCAGCCCAAGCCGCTACGAGCAGTACTTC	CASSPSRYEQYF
TRBV5-5	TRBJ2-1	TRBD1	medium-sized	TGTGCCAGCAGCTTGCAACAGGGGATGGATGAGCAGTTCTTC	CASSLQQGMDEQFF
TRBV27	TRBJ2-7	.	.	TGTGCCAGCCGATGGGACCGGGACGGAGCCTACGAGCAGTACTTC	CASRWDRDGAYEQYF
TRBV28	TRBJ1-4	.	few	TGTGCCAGCAGGCCCGGGACATTTGGGGAACTGTTTTTT	CASRPGTFGELFF
TRBV19	TRBJ2-1	.	.	TGTGCCAGTAGCCTCCAAGGGAGCTCCTACAATGAGCAGTTCTTC	CASSLQGSSYNEQFF
TRBV28	TRBJ1-1	TRBD1	few	TGTGCCAGCAGTCCGAGACAGGGGTTTTTTACTGAAGCTTTCTTT	CASSPRQGFFTEAFF
TRBV28	TRBJ2-5	TRBD1	.	TGTGCCAGCAAAGGACAGGGGGCCCCAGAGACCCAGTACTTC	CASKGQGAPETQYF
TRBV7-2	TRBJ1-1	TRBD1	.	TGTGCCAGCAGGATACAGGGGACTGAAGCTTTCTTT	CASRIQGTEAFF
TRBV5-1	TRBJ2-5	TRBD2	.	TGCGCCAGCAGCCCGGGACTAGCGGGAGGGCAAGAGACCCAGTACTTC	CASSPGLAGGQETQYF
TRBV6-5	TRBJ2-7	TRBD1	.	TGTGCCAGCAGTTACGCAAACCCGGGACAGGGAGTCTACGAGCAGTACTTC	CASSYANPGQGVYEQYF
TRBV7-9	TRBJ2-7	TRBD1	medium-sized	TGTGCCAGCAGCCGCGAACCGGGACAGGGGGCCTACGAGCAGTACTTC	CASSREPGQGAYEQYF
TRBV14	TRBJ2-1	TRBD2	.	TGTGCCAGCAGCCAACCCAGGGGACTAGCGGCCTACAATGAGCAGTTCTTC	CASSQPRGLAAYNEQFF
TRBV12-3/TRBV12-4	TRBJ2-2	.	.	TGTGCCAGCAGTTTTGGGACCGGGGAGCTGTTTTTT	CASSFGTGELFF
TRBV29-1	TRBJ1-2	.	few	TGCAGCGTTGAGACAGGTCCCACTTCCTTC	CSVETGPTSF
TRBV28	TRBJ2-7	TRBD1	.	TGTGCCAGCAGATCAACCGGGACAGGGGCCCTCATCGGGTACTTC	CASRSTGTGALIGYF
TRBV30	TRBJ2-2	.	few	TGTGCCTGGAGTGTCAACACCGGGGAGCTGTTTTTT	CAWSVNTGELFF
TRBV18	TRBJ1-1	.	.	TGTGCCAGCTCACCGATTGGGGGGGACTATAGCACTGAAGCTTTCTTT	CASSPIGGDYSTEAFF
TRBV29-1	TRBJ2-2	TRBD2	.	TGCAGCGTTAAAGCGGGAGTAAGCACCGGGGAGCTGTTTTTT	CSVKAGVSTGELFF